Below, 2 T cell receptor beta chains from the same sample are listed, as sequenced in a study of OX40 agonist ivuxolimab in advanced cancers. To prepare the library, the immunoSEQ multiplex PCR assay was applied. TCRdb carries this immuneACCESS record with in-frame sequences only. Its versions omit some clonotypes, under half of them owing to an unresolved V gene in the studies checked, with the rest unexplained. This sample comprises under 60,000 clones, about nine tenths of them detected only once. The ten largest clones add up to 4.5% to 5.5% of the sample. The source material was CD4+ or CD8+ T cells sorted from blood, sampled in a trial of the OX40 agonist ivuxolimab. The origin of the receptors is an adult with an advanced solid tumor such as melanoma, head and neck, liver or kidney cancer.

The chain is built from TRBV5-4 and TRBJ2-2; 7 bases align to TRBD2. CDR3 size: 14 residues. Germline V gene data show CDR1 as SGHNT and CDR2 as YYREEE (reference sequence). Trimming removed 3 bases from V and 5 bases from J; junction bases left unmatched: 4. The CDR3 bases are TGTGCCAGCAGCTCGGGGGGAGCGACCGGGGAGCTGTTTTTT. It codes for CASSSGGATGELFF.

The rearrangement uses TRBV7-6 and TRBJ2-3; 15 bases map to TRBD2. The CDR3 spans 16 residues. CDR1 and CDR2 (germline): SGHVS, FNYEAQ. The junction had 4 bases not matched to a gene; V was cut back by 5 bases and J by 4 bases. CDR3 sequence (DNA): TGTGCCAGCAGCCGGGGACTAGCGGGAGGAGCAGATACGCAGTATTTT. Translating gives CASSRGLAGGADTQYF.